A single sample gave rise to the 23 T cell receptor beta chains below, sequenced in a study of T-cell reconstitution after alpha-beta-depleted transplantation in children. Unique molecular identifiers were incorporated into the prepared TCRbeta library. TCRdb re-analysed the PCR reads in MiXCR, keeping a single row per CDR3 protein. The repertoire holds approximately 300,000 distinct CDR3 sequences, with about 9.9% as singletons. This specimen consisted of peripheral blood, obtained 180 days after TCRalphabeta/CD19-depleted stem cell transplant. The receptors originated from a male patient between 2 and 10 years old who had a stem cell transplant for chronic granulomatous disease, so the T cells may come from the graft donor.

This clonotype was observed at least ten times. The V and J genes are TRBV12-3 or TRBV12-4 and TRBJ2-2; 9 bases are shared with TRBD1. V lost 5 bases to trimming and J lost 4 bases; unmatched junction nucleotides: 5. The CDR3 consists of 15 residues. As DNA, the CDR3 is TGTGCCAGCAGTACAGGGGGCGCGGGCACCGGGGAGCTGTTTTTT. Its protein is CASSTGGAGTGELFF.

Ten or more counts support this clonotype. V and J are TRBV5-5 and TRBJ1-1; D unclear. Trimming pared 5 bases from V and 1 base from J, leaving 6 bases between. Germline CDR1 reads SGHKS; CDR2 reads YYEKEE (reference sequence). The CDR3 is 12 residues long. CDR3 coding DNA: TGTGCCAGCAGGTACAGGAACACTGAAGCTTTCTTT. It specifies CASRYRNTEAFF.

This clonotype was recorded at least ten times. The chain employs TRBV7-9 and TRBJ2-1; D remains unclear. The V end was cut by 1 base, the J end by 1 base, with 11 bases between. The CDR3 loop spans 16 amino acids. The germline V gene encodes CDR1 SEHNR and CDR2 FQNEAQ (reference sequence). CDR3 protein: CASSLEGSLSYNEQFF. The CDR3 DNA reads TGTGCCAGCAGCTTAGAAGGTAGTCTTTCCTACAATGAGCAGTTCTTC. The full variable domain, with the rest looked up from reference TRBV7-9 and TRBJ2-1, is DTGVSQNPRHKITKRGQNVTFRCDPISEHNRLYWYRQTLGQGPEFLTYFQNEAQLEKSRLLSDRFSAERPKGSFSTLEIQRTEQGDSAMYLCASSLEGSLSYNEQFFGPGTRLTVL.

Notes on this clonotype: Possible read error: a much larger clone is one base away. The missing conserved phenylalanine or tryptophan at the end of this CDR3 makes a read error likely. The gene calls are TRBV12-3 or TRBV12-4 and TRBJ2-2; no clear D. The germline V and J ends were trimmed by 3 bases and 5 bases, with 10 bases remaining between them. This CDR3 comprises 14 residues. CDR3 sequence reads: CASSFGVTTGELFL. In DNA, the CDR3 is TGTGCCAGCAGTTTTGGGGTTACAACCGGGGAGCTGTTTTTG.

This clonotype was counted at least ten times. The chain carries TRBV12-3 or TRBV12-4 and TRBJ1-3, with D possibly being TRBD1 (6 bases). V was clipped by 2 bases and J by 7 bases, with 15 bases between them. CDR3 size: 15 residues. The CDR3 region has the DNA TGTGCCAGCAGTTTAAGTCCAGGGGCGGCGAACACCATATATTTT. Translated: CASSLSPGAANTIYF.

The sample holds many counts of this clonotype. The chain joins TRBV5-1 to TRBJ1-2; 7 nucleotides line up with TRBD1. J lost 0 bases, V lost 4 bases, and 6 bases had no gene match. CDR1 and CDR2 from the germline V gene are SGHRS and YFSETQ. This CDR3 region has 15 residues. CDR3 protein: CASSGGQKANYGYTF. The CDR3 nucleotides read TGCGCCAGCAGCGGGGGACAGAAAGCTAACTATGGCTACACCTTC.

This clonotype was recorded at least ten times. V gene TRBV4-3 combines with J gene TRBJ2-7; D is unresolved. The CDR3 is 14 amino acids. Per the germline V gene, CDR1 is LGHNA and CDR2 is YSLEER. With 3 bases removed from V and 1 base from J, the gap between germline ends came to 10 bases. Here the CDR3 reads CASSQRRGSYEQYF. The CDR3 nucleotides are TGCGCCAGCAGCCAGCGGAGAGGTTCCTACGAGCAGTACTTC.

Comments on this clonotype: A much bigger clone sits one base away, suggesting this may be a read error. This chain joins TRBV5-1 and TRBJ2-5; D might be TRBD1 (6 bases). Germline V CDR1 and CDR2: SGHRS, YFSETQ. This CDR3 spans 15 amino acids. Trimming removed 7 bases at V and 2 bases at J, with 18 bases between. The CDR3 DNA is TGCGCCAGCTCGGGTGGGGGCGGAGGTCAAGAGACCCAGTACTTC. The encoded protein is CASSGGGGGQETQYF.

This clonotype was seen ten or more times. The gene calls are TRBV10-3 and TRBJ2-1; TRBD1 matches at 9 bases. The CDR3 extends over 15 amino acids. Unmatched junction bases numbered 8, after V lost 6 bases and J lost 5 bases. Germline V gene lookup returns CDR1 ENHRY and CDR2 SYGVKD. The chain's CDR3 is CAIRSGTGTDNEQFF. CDR3 bases: TGTGCCATCAGGTCCGGGACAGGGACTGACAATGAGCAGTTCTTC.

At least ten counts were recorded for this clonotype. The V and J genes are TRBV9 and TRBJ2-5; 16 bases align to TRBD2. CDR3 length equals 18 residues. With 1 base clipped from V and 1 base from J, the junction kept 4 bases outside the gene matches. CDR1 is SGDLS, CDR2 YYNGEE, per germline. For the CDR3, the DNA is TGTGCCAGCAGCGTATCGGGACTAGCGGGAGGGGGCCAAGAGACCCAGTACTTC. Amino acids: CASSVSGLAGGGQETQYF.

Details on this clonotype: This may arise from a read error, as a much more abundant clone is one base away. The CDR3 protein is CACSPIVGAYNEQFF. CDR3 bases: TGTGCCTGCAGCCCAATAGTGGGGGCATACAATGAGCAGTTCTTC. The V and J genes are TRBV4-2 and TRBJ2-1, with D tentatively TRBD1 (6 bases). CDR3 size: 15 residues. Germline loops: CDR1 LGHNA, CDR2 YNFKEQ.

This clonotype was recorded many times. V is TRBV20-1 and J is TRBJ2-2, with 7 bases identical to TRBD2. There are 15 residues in the CDR3. V gave up 3 bases and J gave up 1 base; unmatched junction bases: 5. Germline V gene data show CDR1 as DFQATT and CDR2 as SNEGSKA (reference sequence). The CDR3 bases are TGCAGTGCTAGCGAACTAGCGATGAACACCGGGGAGCTGTTTTTT. It yields the protein CSASELAMNTGELFF.

Many counts were recorded for this clonotype. The V and J genes are TRBV6-1 and TRBJ2-1; 7 bases agree with TRBD1. The trim removed 2 bases at V and 2 bases at J, leaving 9 bases unmatched. Germline V CDR1 and CDR2: MNHNS, SASEGT. The CDR3 is made up of 17 amino acids. CDR3 residues: CASSERVEGAPYNEQFF. The CDR3, as DNA: TGTGCCAGCAGTGAAAGGGTTGAGGGGGCCCCCTACAATGAGCAGTTCTTC.

This clonotype was seen repeatedly, ten times or more. The chain carries TRBV5-5 and TRBJ2-7; D remains ambiguous. The germline gives CDR1 SGHKS, CDR2 YYEKEE (reference sequence). This CDR3 comprises 14 residues. Trimming shortened V by 0 bases and J by 1 base, and 8 bases separated the two germline ends. The CDR3 DNA sequence: TGTGCCAGCAGCTTGGAGACGGTTTCCTACGAGCAGTACTTC. The encoded protein is CASSLETVSYEQYF.

Ten or more counts support this clonotype. The genes are TRBV5-6 and TRBJ2-1, with 13 bases lining up with TRBD2. J gave up 13 bases and V 4 bases, and 8 bases lay outside the gene matches. This CDR3 is built from 14 residues. CDR1 is SGHDT, CDR2 YYEEEE, per germline. The CDR3 protein is CASSPGTSGESQFF. CDR3 bases: TGTGCCAGCAGCCCAGGGACTAGCGGGGAGAGCCAGTTCTTC.

This clonotype was counted many times. The rearrangement links TRBV20-1 to TRBJ2-5; TRBD1 aligns across 7 bases. This CDR3 has 16 residues. Germline lookup yields CDR1 DFQATT and CDR2 SNEGSKA (reference sequence). V dropped 3 bases and J dropped 1; count of bases not matched to a gene: 11. CDR3 DNA sequence: TGCAGTGCTAGCGGTAGCAGGGGGTATGGCCAAGAGACCCAGTACTTC. This translates into CSASGSRGYGQETQYF.

Details on this clonotype: A read error may be the cause here, since a much bigger clone is one base away. The CDR3 does not close with the conserved phenylalanine or tryptophan, likely indicating a read error. This chain connects TRBV7-8 to TRBJ1-1; 7 bases map to TRBD1. Germline values: CDR1 SGHVS, CDR2 FQNEAQ. Trimming removed 5 bases from V and 0 bases from J; junction bases left unmatched: 9. The CDR3 is 16 amino acids. The CDR3, as DNA: TGTGCCAGCAGCCCACGACAGGGAAATCTGAACACTGAAGCTTTCTTA. Its translation: CASSPRQGNLNTEAFL.

The table lists this clonotype with many counts. This chain uses TRBV10-3 with TRBJ2-3; D not certain. V was clipped by 6 bases and J by 6 bases, with 10 bases between them. CDR1 and CDR2 (germline): ENHRY, SYGVKD. This CDR3 spans 12 amino acids. This CDR3 reads CAISGRRDTQYF. In DNA, the CDR3 is TGTGCCATCAGCGGGCGGCGGGATACGCAGTATTTT.

This clonotype appeared many times. The gene calls are TRBV20-1 and TRBJ2-3, with TRBD2 as a possible D gene (6 bases). V lost 2 bases and J lost 8, with 23 bases in between. CDR1 and CDR2 (germline): DFQATT, SNEGSKA (reference sequence). This CDR3 has 16 amino acids. CDR3 bases: TGCAGTGCTAGAACGGCCGGGAGTCCGACGAGAGTTACGCAGTATTTT. The encoded protein is CSARTAGSPTRVTQYF.

This clonotype was observed many times. Mismatch with germline at one junction end may stem from a read error. The genes are TRBV5-1 and TRBJ2-7, with 7 bases lining up with TRBD2. The CDR3 is made up of 13 amino acids. Germline V gives CDR1 SGHRS, CDR2 YFSETQ. For the CDR3, the DNA is TGCGCCAGCAGCGGACGTGGGGACTACGAGCGGTACTTC. Its protein product is CASSGRGDYERYF.

This clonotype was seen at least ten times. The rearrangement uses TRBV12-3 or TRBV12-4 and TRBJ1-5; D call uncertain. The V end was cut by 3 bases, the J end by 3 bases, with 9 bases between. The CDR3 is 14 amino acids. The chain's CDR3 is CASSLFGANQPQHF. CDR3 coding DNA: TGTGCCAGCAGTTTGTTCGGAGCCAATCAGCCCCAGCATTTT.

The chain employs TRBV28 and TRBJ1-6; possibly TRBD1 for D (5 bases). The CDR3 has 14 amino acids. Germline V lookup: CDR1 MDHEN, CDR2 SYDVKM. Between the trimmed V and J ends, which lost 3 bases and 9 bases, there was a span of 12 bases. The CDR3 coding sequence is TGTGCCAGCAGTTTTGATGGGGGACGTTCACCCCTCCACTTT. This gives the protein CASSFDGGRSPLHF.

This clonotype was counted ten times or more. V is TRBV5-4 and J is TRBJ2-1, with TRBD2 identical over 12 bases. CDR1 is SGHNT and CDR2 is YYREEE in the germline V gene (reference sequence). The CDR3 runs to 14 residues. V gave up 5 bases and J gave up 10 bases; unmatched junction bases: 7. The CDR3 region is CASRRLAGVGEQFF. The CDR3 bases are TGTGCCAGCAGACGACTAGCGGGAGTAGGAGAGCAGTTCTTC.